The rows below give T cell receptor beta chains drawn from one sample of a study of blood T cells in healthy people across ages. TCRdb passed the 5' RACE reads through MiXCR, listing each CDR3 protein once. Of about 1.5 million distinct CDR3 sequences in the sample, less than 45% were seen once. The sequenced material came from blood. Every receptor here comes from a woman aged 18 to 35 in good health. CDR3s include the opening cysteine and the closing phenylalanine or tryptophan. Each record gives: D gene, clone size, J gene, V gene, CDR3 DNA, CDR3 protein. The D gene is left open where the match is weak. Rows may omit the clone size; those that give it use once, few, many or a size class.

>-|few|TRBJ2-1|TRBV4-2
TGTGCCAGCAGCCAAGAAGGGGCGGCCGGACCGGATGAGCAGTTCTTC
CASSQEGAAGPDEQFF
>-|-|TRBJ1-1|TRBV4-3
TGCGCCAGCAGCCAAGTACCCTCGAGGCGGGGCCGGGCTGAAGCTTTCTTT
CASSQVPSRRGRAEAFF
>-|-|TRBJ2-5|TRBV6-5
TGTGCCAGCAGTTACGTGACATGGGAGACCCAGTACTTC
CASSYVTWETQYF
>-|few|TRBJ2-5|TRBV29-1
TGCAGCGCGGGGGATTTGGAGACCCAGTACTTC
CSAGDLETQYF
>-|-|TRBJ1-1|TRBV29-1
TGCAGCGTTAACAGGGTCATGAACACTGAAGCTTTCTTT
CSVNRVMNTEAFF
>-|-|TRBJ1-5|TRBV2
TGTGCCAGCAGGCCCCCAGGGATTGGGCCTCAGCCCCAGCATTTT
CASRPPGIGPQPQHF
>-|-|TRBJ2-5|TRBV27
TGTGCCAGCAGTTCTACTGTAAGGGCAAGTGGCCTACGGGGGTCCTACAATGAGCAGTACTTC
CASSSTVRASGLRGSYNEQYF
>TRBD1|-|TRBJ2-1|TRBV7-3
TGTGCCAGCAGCATCCGGACAGGGGGAACCTACAATGAGCAGTTCTTC
CASSIRTGGTYNEQFF
>TRBD1|-|TRBJ2-2|TRBV12-3/TRBV12-4
TGTGCCAGCAGTGCCGACAGGGAGAACACCGGGGAGCTGTTTTTT
CASSADRENTGELFF
>TRBD2|few|TRBJ2-3|TRBV27
TGTGCCAGCAGTGTAGGGACTAGCGGGGCGAATACGCAGTATTTT
CASSVGTSGANTQYF
>-|-|TRBJ2-3|TRBV28
TGTGCCAGCAGTGTGAACTACCGCACAGATACGCAGTATTTT
CASSVNYRTDTQYF
>-|-|TRBJ2-3|TRBV9
TGTGCCAGCAGCGCCTACAGGGTGCGCGCAGATACGCAGTATTTT
CASSAYRVRADTQYF
>TRBD1|-|TRBJ1-3|TRBV20-1
TGCAGTGCCCATGGACAGGGTCGAAACACCATATATTTT
CSAHGQGRNTIYF
>TRBD1|few|TRBJ1-2|TRBV20-1
TGCAGTGCTGGTGCCGGGACAGGAGGCGGCTACACCTTC
CSAGAGTGGGYTF
>TRBD1|few|TRBJ2-7|TRBV20-1
TGCAGTGCTCCGCGACAGGGAACCTACGAGCAGTACTTC
CSAPRQGTYEQYF
>-|-|TRBJ1-4|TRBV4-1
TGCGCCAGCAGCCGGCTCAGTCCAACTAATGAAAAACTGTTTTTT
CASSRLSPTNEKLFF
>TRBD2|few|TRBJ2-1|TRBV2
TGTGCCAGCAGTGAGGATGACAGCTCCTCTACTAGCGGGAGGGTCGTACCCTACAATGAGCAGTTCTTC
CASSEDDSSSTSGRVVPYNEQFF
>-|few|TRBJ2-7|TRBV7-8
TGTGCCAGCAGCTTAGTTTCCCTAGCTTTCCACGAGCAGTACTTC
CASSLVSLAFHEQYF
>-|-|TRBJ1-2|TRBV30
TGTGCCTGGACTCAGGGCGACTATGGCTACACCTTC
CAWTQGDYGYTF
>TRBD1|many|TRBJ1-2|TRBV20-1
TGCAGTGCTAGAGTGGACAGGGATCTCGGCTACACCTTC
CSARVDRDLGYTF
>-|-|TRBJ2-3|TRBV5-1
TGCGCCAGCAGCTTCGGGTGGGGGGGCACAGATACGCAGTATTTT
CASSFGWGGTDTQYF
>-|few|TRBJ2-7|TRBV6-5
TGTGCCAGCAGTTATAGAGGGGTGTCGGGGGCGAGCTACGAGCAGTACTTC
CASSYRGVSGASYEQYF
>-|-|TRBJ2-1|TRBV7-2
TGTGCCAGCAGCTTCGGGTGGGAGACCCAGTTCTTC
CASSFGWETQFF
>-|once|TRBJ2-4|TRBV20-1
TGCAGCGGGGGGCTAGCCAAAAACATTCAGTACTTC
CSGGLAKNIQYF
>-|-|TRBJ1-3|TRBV11-2
TGTGCCAGCAGCTTGGGACATCTGATTGGAAACACCATATATTTT
CASSLGHLIGNTIYF
>TRBD1|-|TRBJ1-2|TRBV30
TGTGCCTGCCGGGACAGGACCAACTATGGCTACACCTTC
CACRDRTNYGYTF
>TRBD1|few|TRBJ1-2|TRBV10-3
TGTGCCATCAGTGAGTGGGACAGTTCCTATGGCTACACCTTC
CAISEWDSSYGYTF
>-|-|TRBJ2-7|TRBV6-1
TGTGCCAGCAGGGGTATTGGGGGCTCCTACAATGAGCAGTACTTC
CASRGIGGSYNEQYF
>-|once|TRBJ2-7|TRBV7-2
TGTGCCAGCAGCTTGGAGCTTATCCGAAATGAGCAGTACTTC
CASSLELIRNEQYF
>TRBD1|-|TRBJ2-7|TRBV5-6
TGTGCCAGCAGCTTGGACAGGGGGGCGTATAGGCGGGAGCAGTACTTC
CASSLDRGAYRREQYF
>-|-|TRBJ1-2|TRBV19
TGTGCCAGTAGTTATGGGAGGGCCCGAGATGGCTACACCTTC
CASSYGRARDGYTF
>-|-|TRBJ1-2|TRBV20-1
TGCAGTATTCGCCCCGGGCCTGGCTATGGCTACACCTTC
CSIRPGPGYGYTF
>TRBD2|-|TRBJ2-1|TRBV20-1
TGCAGTGCCCGAATAGCGGGGGCTACCGGGGGGTTCTTC
CSARIAGATGGFF
>TRBD1|-|TRBJ1-5|TRBV20-1
TGCAGTGCTACAGAGGCCGGGCAGGGGGGGGTCCCCCAGCATTTT
CSATEAGQGGVPQHF
>TRBD2|-|TRBJ2-7|TRBV6-5
TGTGCCAGCGCCTCGTTCGAGCGGGGAACCTACGAGCAGTACTTC
CASASFERGTYEQYF